The 21 T cell receptor beta chains below all came from one sample that was sequenced in a study of cytomegalovirus exposure and HLA in healthy donors. This PCR relied on a set of 60 Vbeta primers and 13 Jbeta primers. The assay was immunoSEQ multiplex PCR, and TCRdb's table has in-frame clones only and misses some. The data hold 200,000 or so clones, with roughly 80% observed a single time. The source material was PBMCs. The source of these receptors is a girl under 10 years old in good health and CMV-seronegative.

V gene TRBV19 combines with J gene TRBJ2-7; D not resolved. Trimming left V 5 bases short and J 0 bases short, with 11 bases between. Germline V gives CDR1 LNHDA, CDR2 SQIVND (reference sequence). The CDR3 loop spans 14 amino acids. As DNA, the CDR3 is TGTGCCAGTAGTCCGGCGGTTAGCTCCTACGAGCAGTACTTC. This encodes CASSPAVSSYEQYF.

The chain joins TRBV6-1 to TRBJ1-4; D may be TRBD1 (5 bases). V lost 8 bases to trimming and J lost 7 bases, with 11 bases between them. The CDR3 is made up of 12 amino acids. Germline loops: CDR1 MNHNS, CDR2 SASEGT. This chain's CDR3 is CASGGGGEKLFF. The CDR3 DNA is TGTGCCAGCGGCGGGGGGGGTGAAAAACTGTTTTTT.

The rearrangement joins TRBV7-3 to TRBJ2-1, with 14 nucleotides matching TRBD2. The CDR3 covers 16 residues. The V segment lost 4 bases and the J segment 6 bases; nucleotides outside the gene matches: 5. The germline V gene has CDR1 SGHTA and CDR2 FQGTGA. The CDR3 DNA sequence: TGTGCCAGCAGCTCAAAGACTAGCGGGGGGGCCAATGAGCAGTTCTTC. Translating it yields CASSSKTSGGANEQFF.

The CDR3 DNA reads TGTGCCAGCAGTTACCAATCAGGGTTGGGCTACGAGCAGTACTTC. Amino acid sequence: CASSYQSGLGYEQYF. The rearrangement uses TRBV6-5 and TRBJ2-7, with TRBD1 as a possible D gene (5 bases). The V and J ends lost 2 bases and 3 bases respectively, with 14 bases between them. CDR3 length: 15 residues. Germline assignment: CDR1 MNHEY and CDR2 SVGAGI.

The CDR3 DNA reads as TGTGCCAGTAGTGCCTTGACAGCTAACTATGGCTACACCTTC. It yields the protein CASSALTANYGYTF. This chain connects TRBV19 to TRBJ1-2, with D maybe TRBD1 (5 bases). Germline-derived CDR1 and CDR2 are LNHDA and SQIVND (reference sequence). V was clipped by 5 bases and J by 0 bases, with 10 bases between them. There are 14 residues in the CDR3. Using reference TRBV19 and TRBJ1-2 for the parts outside the CDR3, the full variable domain is DGGITQSPKYLFRKEGQNVTLSCEQNLNHDAMYWYRQDPGQGLRLIYYSQIVNDFQKGDIAEGYSVSREKKESFPLTVTSAQKNPTAFYLCASSALTANYGYTFGSGTRLTVV.

This sequence joins TRBV2 and TRBJ2-7; no firm D call. The ends were cut back, 6 bases at V and 4 bases at J, with 19 bases in the middle. This CDR3 is 15 amino acids long. Germline V gene data show CDR1 as SNHLY and CDR2 as FYNNEI. The CDR3: CASSPDTFLRYEQYF. DNA for the CDR3: TGTGCCAGCAGCCCCGACACTTTCCTTCGTTACGAGCAGTACTTC.

V and J are TRBV5-5 and TRBJ2-1, with D perhaps TRBD2 (7 bases). The CDR3 covers 16 residues. CDR1 SGHKS and CDR2 YYEKEE come from the germline V gene (reference sequence). Trimming pared 3 bases from V and 6 bases from J, leaving 19 bases between. The CDR3 nucleotides read TGTGCCAGCAGCTGGGGGGGCTCCTCGGGGGGCAATGAGCAGTTCTTC. Its protein product is CASSWGGSSGGNEQFF.

This clone showed up just once. The V and J genes are TRBV27 and TRBJ2-7; D uncertain. Trimming removed 2 bases at V and 3 bases at J, with 5 bases between. CDR1 is MNHEY and CDR2 is SMNVEV in the germline V gene (reference sequence). The length of the CDR3 is 12 residues. The chain's CDR3 is CASSLPYYEQYF. CDR3 in DNA: TGTGCCAGCAGTTTACCCTACTACGAGCAGTACTTC.

V usage is TRBV7-3 and J usage is TRBJ1-5; D may be TRBD1 (6 bases). The germline V and J ends were trimmed by 5 bases and 0 bases, with 20 bases remaining between them. Germline CDR1 is SGHTA and CDR2 is FQGTGA. The CDR3 covers 18 residues. The CDR3 region has the DNA TGTGCCAGCAGCCCTGGGGCCAGGGGCCTCTATAGCAATCAGCCCCAGCATTTT. This sequence encodes CASSPGARGLYSNQPQHF.

The chain is built from TRBV2 and TRBJ1-5; 10 nucleotides agree with TRBD1. In germline, CDR1 is SNHLY, CDR2 FYNNEI. This CDR3 comprises 14 residues. Germline trimming cut 6 bases from V and 8 bases from J; bases unmatched to any gene: 7. The CDR3 region has the DNA TGTGCCAGCAGCCCGGGACAGGGGTTAGAGCCCCAGCATTTT. It is translated as CASSPGQGLEPQHF.

V and J are TRBV2 and TRBJ2-1; D gene uncertain. The CDR3 is 13 residues long. Trimming removed 7 bases from V and 8 bases from J, with 15 bases in between. Germline CDR1 and CDR2: SNHLY and FYNNEI. The CDR3 reads CASNLDPGYEQFF. In DNA form, the CDR3 reads TGTGCCAGCAACTTAGACCCGGGTTATGAGCAGTTCTTC.

This chain joins TRBV25-1 and TRBJ2-7, with D perhaps matching TRBD2 (5 bases). CDR1 is MGHDK and CDR2 is SYGVNS in the germline V gene. This CDR3 has 15 amino acids. Trimming removed 6 bases at V and 0 bases at J, with 15 bases between. The CDR3 DNA sequence: TGTGCCAGCAGACCGGACGGAGGAGACTCCTACGAGCAGTACTTC. Its protein product is CASRPDGGDSYEQYF.

This chain links TRBV18 with TRBJ1-5; TRBD1 might be the D (5 bases). The germline gives CDR1 KGHSH, CDR2 LQKENI. The CDR3 has 13 amino acids. V lost 5 bases, J lost 7 bases, and 12 bases lay in between. As DNA, the CDR3 is TGTGCCAGCTCAGAGTCGGGGGAACAGCCCCAGCATTTT. Protein: CASSESGEQPQHF.

V usage is TRBV4-2 and J usage is TRBJ1-1, with 7 bases matching TRBD1. The V and J ends lost 3 bases and 6 bases, in that order; junction bases with no gene match: 7. Germline CDR1 is LGHNA and CDR2 is YNFKEQ. This CDR3 has 14 residues. The CDR3 coding sequence is TGTGCCAGCAGCCACCGCGACAGGGCGGCTGAAGCTTTCTTT. Protein sequence: CASSHRDRAAEAFF.

A few counts support this clone. This chain joins TRBV5-6 and TRBJ1-1; D is uncertain. Germline V gene sequence: CDR1 SGHDT, CDR2 YYEEEE. Trimming pared 5 bases from V and 11 bases from J, leaving 16 bases between. This CDR3 has 12 residues. CDR3 residues: CASRQHGRSAFF. As DNA, the CDR3 is TGTGCCAGCAGACAGCACGGGAGGTCCGCTTTCTTT.

This chain connects TRBV9 to TRBJ2-3; 14 bases line up with TRBD2. With 4 bases clipped from V and 0 bases from J, the junction kept 7 bases outside the gene matches. This CDR3 is built from 18 residues. The germline gives CDR1 SGDLS, CDR2 YYNGEE. This CDR3 is CASSLGTSGGSSTDTQYF. CDR3 nucleotides: TGTGCCAGCAGCCTCGGGACTAGCGGGGGATCAAGCACAGATACGCAGTATTTT.

This chain uses TRBV7-9 with TRBJ1-2, with D hard to call. The CDR3 length is 13 residues. Germline V gives CDR1 SEHNR, CDR2 FQNEAQ (reference sequence). The V end lost 5 bases, the J end lost 6 bases, and 13 bases lay between the germline ends. CDR3 amino acids: CASSPDLSHGYTF. The CDR3 nucleotides read TGTGCCAGCAGCCCGGACTTGTCTCATGGCTACACCTTC. The entire variable domain, with the rest obtained from reference TRBV7-9 and TRBJ1-2, is as follows: DTGVSQNPRHKITKRGQNVTFRCDPISEHNRLYWYRQTLGQGPEFLTYFQNEAQLEKSRLLSDRFSAERPKGSFSTLEIQRTEQGDSAMYLCASSPDLSHGYTFGSGTRLTVV.

The chain has TRBV6-4 and TRBJ2-6; possible D gene TRBD2, 7 bases. The V gene lost 0 bases and the J gene lost 3 bases, with 18 bases spanning the gap. This CDR3 is 19 amino acids long. Per the germline V gene, CDR1 is MRHNA and CDR2 is SNTAGT. The CDR3 nucleotides are TGTGCCAGCAGTGACTCGAGGGGGACGGGGAGGGGTGGGGCCAACGTCCTGACTTTC. Amino acid sequence: CASSDSRGTGRGGANVLTF.

The J gene is TRBJ1-1, the V gene TRBV6-4; the match to TRBD1 covers 9 bases. Germline V CDR1 and CDR2: MRHNA, SNTAGT. The CDR3 covers 16 residues. V shed 10 bases and J 4 bases; nucleotides not matched to a gene: 16. In DNA form, the CDR3 reads TGTGCCAAGAAGGGACAGGGAGAGCCTGGAGGCACTGAAGCTTTCTTT. This sequence encodes CAKKGQGEPGGTEAFF.

The chain has TRBV7-9 and TRBJ1-5; no firm D call. The CDR3 has 14 residues. Between the trimmed V and J ends, which lost 1 base and 5 bases, there was a span of 9 bases. Germline values: CDR1 SEHNR, CDR2 FQNEAQ (reference sequence). The CDR3 coding sequence is TGTGCCAGCAGCTTAGTGGGAGAGGATCAGCCCCAGCATTTT. It translates to CASSLVGEDQPQHF. Combining the CDR3 with reference TRBV7-9 and TRBJ1-5 gives the whole variable domain DTGVSQNPRHKITKRGQNVTFRCDPISEHNRLYWYRQTLGQGPEFLTYFQNEAQLEKSRLLSDRFSAERPKGSFSTLEIQRTEQGDSAMYLCASSLVGEDQPQHFGDGTRLSIL.

The V call is TRBV6-4, the J call TRBJ2-1, with 7 bases fitting TRBD2. The CDR3 has 16 amino acids. V was clipped by 0 bases and J by 4 bases; unmatched bases: 6. Germline-derived CDR1 and CDR2 are MRHNA and SNTAGT. The CDR3 is CASSDSSSGEYNEQFF. CDR3 nucleotide sequence: TGTGCCAGCAGTGACTCTTCCAGCGGGGAATACAATGAGCAGTTCTTC.